This T cell receptor (beta chain) derives from a study of CD8+ T cells in alopecia areata. About the research overall: Severity among treated patients was scored by the percentage of scalp area affected. Study-wide results and limits: Scalp clonality decreased significantly with tofacitinib, and so did expanded CD8+ clones among the top 100.

To note about this clone: Its specificity is not known.

Treatment of the sample: oral pan-JAK inhibitor, 5-10 mg twice daily. V shed 8 bases and J shed 7 bases, with 17 bases lying between them. Germline values: CDR1 SQVTM, CDR2 ANQGSEA. This CDR3 spans 12 amino acids. Extraction of RNA preceded its reverse transcription into cDNA, which served as the sequencing template. Clones were read by immunoSEQ multiplex PCR, and TCRdb kept only the in-frame ones, dropping some. Counted here are approximately 160,000 clones, around three fifths occurring once; the ten biggest clones make up 12% to 15%. The sequencing here drew on CD4+ T cells sorted from blood, taken at week 24, from a patient treated with tofacitinib. The chain carries TRBV29-1 and TRBJ1-1, with no clear D. The receptor comes from a human donor with alopecia areata. This CDR3 reads CSSRTGLGEAFF. The CDR3 coding sequence is TGCAGCTCCCGGACCGGATTAGGTGAAGCTTTCTTT.